This TCR beta chain came from a study of blood T cells in healthy people across ages. CDR1 MGHDK and CDR2 SYGVNS come from the germline V gene. The CDR3 contains 13 residues. Notes on this clonotype: Its antigen is currently unknown.

The authors ran a second PCR of roughly 6 to 12 cycles using a sample-barcoded 5' primer and a J-beta primer mix. TCRdb analysed the 5' RACE reads with MiXCR anew, one entry per CDR3 protein. The table has about a million distinct CDR3 sequences, roughly 47% seen once. Study-wide points: Investigators viewed diversity estimates from one million T cells as underestimates, the study reported. Since the PBMCs were unsorted, naive and antigen-experienced cells could not be conclusively compared.

Sequencing was performed on blood. The receptor was derived from a woman aged 60 to 75 in good health. The V gene is TRBV25-1, the J gene TRBJ2-4; either TRBD1 or TRBD2 may supply D (5 bases each). The J call may be incorrect, as the DNA end agrees better with TRBJ2-7. The DNA for the CDR3 is TGTGCCAGCAGTGAGCCGGGGCTCCACGAGCAGTACTTC. Translation: CASSEPGLHEQYF.